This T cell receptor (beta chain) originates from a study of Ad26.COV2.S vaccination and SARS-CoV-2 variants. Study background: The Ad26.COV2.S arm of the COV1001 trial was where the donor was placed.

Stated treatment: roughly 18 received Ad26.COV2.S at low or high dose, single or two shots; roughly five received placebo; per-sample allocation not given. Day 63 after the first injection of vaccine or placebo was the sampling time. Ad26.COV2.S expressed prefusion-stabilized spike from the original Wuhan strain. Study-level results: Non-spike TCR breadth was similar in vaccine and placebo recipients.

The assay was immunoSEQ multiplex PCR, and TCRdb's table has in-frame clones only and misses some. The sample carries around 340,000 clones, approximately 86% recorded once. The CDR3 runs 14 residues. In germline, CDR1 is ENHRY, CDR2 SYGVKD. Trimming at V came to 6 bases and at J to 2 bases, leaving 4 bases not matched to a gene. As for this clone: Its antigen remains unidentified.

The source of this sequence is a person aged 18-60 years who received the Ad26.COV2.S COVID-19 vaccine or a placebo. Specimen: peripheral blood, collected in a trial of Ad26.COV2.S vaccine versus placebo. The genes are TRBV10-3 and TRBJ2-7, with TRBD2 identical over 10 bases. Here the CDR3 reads CAISGTSETYEQYF. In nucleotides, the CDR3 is TGTGCCATCAGCGGGACTAGCGAAACCTACGAGCAGTACTTC.